The 29 T cell receptor beta chains below come from one sample, sequenced in a study of T-cell memory formation after mild COVID-19. MiXCR was run by TCRdb on the 5' RACE reads, yielding one entry per CDR3 protein. The sample holds about 190,000 distinct CDR3 sequences, 8% to 11% seen once. The specimen sequenced was PBMCs or a T cell subset sorted from them (not recorded which). These TCRs come from a man aged 18 to 29 who had mild COVID-19 (a few samples of this study predate the infection). Cell type and time point are not known.

This clonotype was counted a few times. The chain uses TRBV18 and TRBJ1-6; D is ambiguous. This CDR3 spans 15 amino acids. Trimming stripped 3 bases from V and 7 bases from J, with 13 bases between. Per germline, CDR1 KGHSH and CDR2 LQKENI. In nucleotides, the CDR3 is TGTGCCAGCTCACCCTCCGCCCGGGAGAATTCACCCCTCCACTTT. Its protein product is CASSPSARENSPLHF.

This clonotype was observed many times. Here the CDR3 DNA reads TGCAGTGCCCTCAGCGGGGGAATCACAGATACGCAGTATTTT. It is translated as CSALSGGITDTQYF. This sequence joins TRBV20-1 and TRBJ2-3, with 8 positions matching TRBD2. V trimming: 6 bases; J trimming: 2 bases; junction bases outside the gene matches: 7. CDR1 is DFQATT, CDR2 SNEGSKA, per germline (reference sequence). This CDR3 contains 14 residues.

This chain connects TRBV5-4 to TRBJ1-1; TRBD1 matches 8 bases. The trim removed 4 bases at V and 11 bases at J, leaving 13 bases unmatched. CDR3 length equals 14 residues. Germline V gene sequence: CDR1 SGHNT, CDR2 YYREEE (reference sequence). The DNA of the CDR3 is TGTGCCAGCAGCCTGAAGTCCCCAGGGGGCGCGGCTTTCTTT. It is translated as CASSLKSPGGAAFF.

This clonotype appeared a few times. The rearrangement links TRBV24-1 to TRBJ2-5; 7 positions agree with TRBD2. The junction had 2 bases not matched to a gene; V was cut back by 4 bases and J by 1 base. Germline V gives CDR1 KGHDR, CDR2 SFDVKD. The CDR3 totals 14 residues. This chain's CDR3 is CATSESGGQETQYF. The DNA of the CDR3 is TGTGCCACCAGTGAATCGGGGGGCCAAGAGACCCAGTACTTC.

This clonotype was seen a few times. This sequence joins TRBV7-2 and TRBJ2-7; D is perhaps TRBD1 (5 bases). Germline CDR1 and CDR2: SGHTA and FQGNSA. Trimming left V 0 bases short and J 6 bases short, with 9 bases between. The CDR3 runs 13 residues. The CDR3 region is CASSLASGSEQYV. In DNA, the CDR3 is TGTGCCAGCAGCTTAGCGTCAGGGTCCGAGCAGTACGTC.

The V and J genes are TRBV5-4 and TRBJ1-2, with 9 bases aligning to TRBD1. This CDR3 spans 12 amino acids. J lost 14 bases, V lost 9 bases, and 14 bases had no gene match. CDR1 and CDR2 from the germline V gene are SGHNT and YYREEE (reference sequence). DNA of the CDR3: TGTGCCAACCCTACTCCGGACAGGGGCTTGACCTTC. Translation: CANPTPDRGLTF.

This clonotype turned up a few times. This rearrangement joins TRBV12-3 or TRBV12-4 to TRBJ1-6; weak D call: TRBD1 (6 bases). V gave up 7 bases and J gave up 9 bases, with 13 bases separating them. The CDR3 has 13 residues. This CDR3 is CASKGTFRSPLHF. DNA for the CDR3: TGTGCCAGCAAAGGGACATTCCGTTCACCCCTCCACTTT.

V gene TRBV7-2 combines with J gene TRBJ1-1; 7 nucleotides line up with TRBD1. The CDR3 sequence is 15 residues long. J gave up 1 base and V 8 bases, and 10 bases lay outside the gene matches. Germline lookup yields CDR1 SGHTA and CDR2 FQGNSA. This CDR3 is CASGDRVLTNTEAFF. The CDR3 region has the DNA TGTGCCAGCGGCGACAGGGTCCTCACGAACACTGAAGCTTTCTTT.

The chain carries TRBV20-1 and TRBJ2-7; TRBD2 agrees at 9 bases. V lost 5 bases, J lost 0 bases, and 8 bases stayed unmatched. The CDR3 spans 15 residues. CDR1 and CDR2 (germline): DFQATT, SNEGSKA (reference sequence). CDR3 residues: CSARSSGASSYEQYV. In nucleotides, the CDR3 is TGCAGTGCTCGCTCTAGCGGGGCAAGCTCCTACGAGCAGTACGTC.

This chain uses TRBV20-1 with TRBJ1-6; weak D call: TRBD1 (6 bases). Per germline, CDR1 DFQATT and CDR2 SNEGSKA (reference sequence). Trimming left V 4 bases short and J 10 bases short, with 17 bases between. CDR3 length: 14 amino acids. CDR3 protein: CSANTGSTGSPLHF. For the CDR3, the DNA is TGCAGTGCTAACACAGGGAGTACCGGCTCACCCCTCCACTTT.

This clonotype turned up a few times. J is TRBJ2-3 and V is TRBV18, with 8 bases fitting TRBD1. The V gene end was trimmed by 3 bases and the J gene end by 1 base; junction bases not matched to a gene: 3. CDR1 is KGHSH and CDR2 is LQKENI in the germline V gene. The CDR3 consists of 15 residues. Written as DNA, the CDR3 is TGTGCCAGCTCACCCGGGACAGGCCGCACAGATACGCAGTATTTT. It encodes CASSPGTGRTDTQYF.

Turning to this clonotype: Possible read error: a much larger clone is one base away. The chain has TRBV18 and TRBJ2-5; D not resolved. Germline CDR1 is KGHSH and CDR2 is LQKENI. The V and J ends lost 1 base and 4 bases respectively, with 10 bases between them. This CDR3 is 14 amino acids long. The CDR3 sequence is CASSPQIFRETQYF. In DNA form, the CDR3 reads TGTGCCAGCTCACCACAGATTTTCCGAGAGACCCAGTACTTC.

The rearrangement joins TRBV7-2 to TRBJ2-5, with 8 bases that match TRBD2. V shed 5 bases, J shed 5 bases, and the junction held 4 bases outside the gene matches. Germline V gives CDR1 SGHTA, CDR2 FQGNSA. The length of the CDR3 is 13 residues. The CDR3 DNA is TGTGCCAGCAGCCGTAGCGGGGTGGAGACCCAGTACTTC. Residues: CASSRSGVETQYF.

V usage is TRBV7-2 and J usage is TRBJ2-1; D is unresolved. V was shortened by 0 bases and J by 10 bases, with 10 bases between the two germline ends. The germline V gene encodes CDR1 SGHTA and CDR2 FQGNSA. This CDR3 has 13 amino acids. For the CDR3, the DNA is TGTGCCAGCAGCTTAGCCCGGCTTAGCGAGCAGTTCTTC. It yields the protein CASSLARLSEQFF.

This clonotype was seen more than once but under ten times. The chain combines TRBV12-3 or TRBV12-4 with TRBJ1-2, with a tentative D call TRBD1 (5 bases). With 6 bases removed from V and 4 bases from J, the gap between germline ends came to 18 bases. This CDR3 contains 15 residues. The CDR3 sequence is CASSSMQGDAYGYTF. In DNA form, the CDR3 reads TGTGCCAGCAGCTCCATGCAGGGTGACGCCTATGGCTACACCTTC.

This clonotype was seen only a few times. The rearrangement uses TRBV27 and TRBJ2-7, with 9 nucleotides matching TRBD1. Unmatched junction bases numbered 7, after V lost 3 bases and J lost 7 bases. The CDR3 spans 14 residues. Germline V gene sequence: CDR1 MNHEY, CDR2 SMNVEV (reference sequence). The CDR3 loop is CASSFNGQGREQYF. DNA of the CDR3: TGTGCCAGCAGTTTCAATGGACAGGGGCGGGAGCAGTACTTC.

This clonotype was seen only a few times. The V and J genes are TRBV7-2 and TRBJ2-6, with D perhaps matching TRBD1 (5 bases). The germline gives CDR1 SGHTA, CDR2 FQGNSA. The CDR3 contains 13 residues. The V end was cut by 10 bases, the J end by 0 bases, with 7 bases between. Written as DNA, the CDR3 is TGTGCCACCAGGGTCTCTGGGGCCAACGTCCTGACTTTC. It yields the protein CATRVSGANVLTF.

V gene TRBV7-6 combines with J gene TRBJ2-7, with TRBD1 matching over 11 bases. This CDR3 has 14 amino acids. Germline V gene lookup returns CDR1 SGHVS and CDR2 FNYEAQ. The ends lost 5 bases at V and 7 bases at J; junction bases unmatched: 7. CDR3: CASSLGQGAWEQYF. The CDR3 DNA is TGTGCCAGCAGCCTCGGACAGGGGGCTTGGGAGCAGTACTTC.

The sample holds a few counts of this clonotype. The chain links TRBV2 to TRBJ1-5; tentative D call: TRBD1 (5 bases). Germline CDR1 is SNHLY and CDR2 is FYNNEI. This CDR3 is built from 13 residues. V was cut by 7 bases and J by 6 bases, with 13 bases left in between. CDR3 DNA sequence: TGTGCCAGCACTATGCAGGGTCGTCAGCCCCAGCATTTT. Protein sequence: CASTMQGRQPQHF.

This clonotype showed up just a few times. The chain joins TRBV7-8 to TRBJ1-2; unclear D gene. The germline V and J ends were trimmed by 1 base and 4 bases, with 4 bases remaining between them. The CDR3 length is 12 residues. From germline, CDR1 is SGHVS and CDR2 FQNEAQ. The CDR3, as DNA: TGTGCCAGCAGCTTAGGATTCTATGGCTACACCTTC. Protein: CASSLGFYGYTF.

This clonotype was picked up a small number of times. The rearrangement joins TRBV20-1 to TRBJ1-5, with D perhaps matching TRBD1 (5 bases). CDR1 and CDR2 from the germline V gene are DFQATT and SNEGSKA (reference sequence). The V gene lost 1 base and the J gene lost 7 bases, with 14 bases spanning the gap. The CDR3 sequence is 14 residues long. The CDR3 DNA reads TGCAGTGCTAGAGTAGGAGGGGCACGACAGCCCCAGCATTTT. This encodes CSARVGGARQPQHF.

This clonotype was counted only a few times. V is TRBV28 and J is TRBJ2-3; D is possibly TRBD2 (6 bases). The CDR3 length is 13 residues. Germline CDR1 is MDHEN and CDR2 is SYDVKM. Trimming took off 7 bases at V and 3 bases at J, with 11 bases between the two ends. The CDR3 DNA reads as TGTGCCAGCAAGCCCCGGGGGACAGATACGCAGTATTTT. It is translated as CASKPRGTDTQYF.

V usage is TRBV20-1 and J usage is TRBJ1-2; no firm D call. The CDR3 spans 11 residues. V was clipped by 6 bases and J by 2 bases, with 7 bases between them. The germline gives CDR1 DFQATT, CDR2 SNEGSKA (reference sequence). CDR3 in amino acids: CSAFPNYGYTF. The CDR3 DNA is TGCAGTGCCTTCCCCAACTATGGCTACACCTTC.

This clonotype was seen a few times. The rearrangement joins TRBV5-1 to TRBJ2-1; TRBD2 matches 9 bases. This CDR3 is built from 15 residues. Germline values: CDR1 SGHRS, CDR2 YFSETQ. V lost 0 bases and J lost 12; bases outside the gene matches: 10. CDR3 DNA: TGCGCCAGCAGCTTGGATAGCGGGGGAGTACTGGGGCAGTTCTTC. Encoded protein: CASSLDSGGVLGQFF.

Ten or more counts support this clonotype. CDR3 nucleotide sequence: TGCGGCGCTACTCCCAGCCAGACCCAGTACTTC. Protein sequence: CGATPSQTQYF. The chain employs TRBV29-1 and TRBJ2-5, with unresolved D. Germline CDR1 SQVTM, CDR2 ANQGSEA. The CDR3 length is 11 residues. Filled out from reference TRBV29-1 and TRBJ2-5, the complete variable domain reads SAVISQKPSRDICQRGTSLTIQCQVDSQVTMMFWYRQQPGQSLTLIATANQGSEATYESGFVIDKFPISRPNLTFSTLTVSNMSPEDSSIYLCGATPSQTQYFGPGTRLLVL.

In its sample, this clonotype was seen a few times. The genes are TRBV10-3 and TRBJ1-6, with D possibly being TRBD1 (6 bases). The V gene lost 0 bases and the J gene lost 7 bases, with 7 bases spanning the gap. The CDR3 covers 14 residues. Germline assignment: CDR1 ENHRY and CDR2 SYGVKD. This CDR3 is CAISESQGNSPLHF. DNA for the CDR3: TGTGCCATCAGTGAGTCGCAGGGGAATTCACCCCTCCACTTT.

This clonotype was recorded a few times. The rearrangement links TRBV6-2 or TRBV6-3 to TRBJ2-3; D is possibly TRBD2 (5 bases). Germline V gene sequence: CDR1 MNHEY, CDR2 SVGEGT. This CDR3 contains 16 residues. Trimming took 4 bases from V and 4 from J, leaving 18 bases between them. In DNA form, the CDR3 reads TGTGCCAGCAGTTTGTCCCGCCAGCGGCGCGCAGATACGCAGTATTTT. Translating it yields CASSLSRQRRADTQYF.

This clonotype was observed a few times. The V gene is TRBV6-5, the J gene TRBJ1-2, with 7 positions matching TRBD1. The CDR3 sequence is 16 residues long. Looked up from germline, CDR1 is MNHEY and CDR2 is SVGAGI. Trimming at V came to 0 bases and at J to 4 bases, leaving 8 bases not matched to a gene. The DNA for the CDR3 is TGTGCCAGCAGTTACTCGAGAGGGGGCAGTAGCTATGGCTACACCTTC. Translation: CASSYSRGGSSYGYTF.

This clonotype occurred a few times. This sequence joins TRBV7-9 and TRBJ2-1; 7 positions agree with TRBD1. The CDR3 sequence is 11 residues long. Germline V lookup: CDR1 SEHNR, CDR2 FQNEAQ (reference sequence). Losses at the gene ends were 6 bases for V and 15 bases for J; bases not matched to a gene: 8. The CDR3 DNA follows: TGTGCCAGCAGAGAAGGGACAGTCCCGTTCTTC. It is translated as CASREGTVPFF.